One and the same sample provided the 3 T cell receptor beta chains below, sequenced in a study of cytomegalovirus exposure and HLA in healthy donors. The PCR used 60 Vbeta and 13 Jbeta primers. Sequenced by immunoSEQ multiplex PCR; TCRdb stores in-frame clones only, minus some. The sample consists of 190,000 or so clones, 80% of them appearing once. The sequencing input was PBMCs. The origin of the receptors is a boy between 10 and 17 years old in good health and CMV-seronegative.

The V gene is TRBV30, the J gene TRBJ1-2; D is possibly TRBD1 (6 bases). The germline V gene has CDR1 GTSNPN and CDR2 SVGIG (reference sequence). V was clipped by 7 bases and J by 6 bases, with 21 bases between them. The CDR3 sequence is 14 residues long. CDR3 in amino acids: CALEGGGARDGYTF. DNA for the CDR3: TGTGCCTTGGAAGGTGGGGGGGCGCGTGATGGCTACACCTTC.

This clone occurred a few times. The chain joins TRBV13 to TRBJ1-2; tentative D call: TRBD1 (6 bases). Per germline, CDR1 PRHDT and CDR2 FYEKMQ (reference sequence). V was pared by 2 bases and J by 0 bases, with 10 bases between. The CDR3 length is 15 residues. The CDR3 region is CASSLRQETNYGYTF. In DNA, the CDR3 is TGTGCCAGCAGCTTACGACAGGAAACTAACTATGGCTACACCTTC.

V is TRBV10-3 and J is TRBJ2-2; D possibly corresponds to TRBD2 (6 bases). Deletions cut 6 bases from V and 3 bases from J, with 17 bases between. The CDR3 covers 16 residues. CDR1 is ENHRY and CDR2 is SYGVKD in the germline V gene. For the CDR3, the DNA is TGTGCCATCAGCCAGGAGGGCAGGATTGACACCGGGGAGCTGTTTTTT. Its protein product is CAISQEGRIDTGELFF.